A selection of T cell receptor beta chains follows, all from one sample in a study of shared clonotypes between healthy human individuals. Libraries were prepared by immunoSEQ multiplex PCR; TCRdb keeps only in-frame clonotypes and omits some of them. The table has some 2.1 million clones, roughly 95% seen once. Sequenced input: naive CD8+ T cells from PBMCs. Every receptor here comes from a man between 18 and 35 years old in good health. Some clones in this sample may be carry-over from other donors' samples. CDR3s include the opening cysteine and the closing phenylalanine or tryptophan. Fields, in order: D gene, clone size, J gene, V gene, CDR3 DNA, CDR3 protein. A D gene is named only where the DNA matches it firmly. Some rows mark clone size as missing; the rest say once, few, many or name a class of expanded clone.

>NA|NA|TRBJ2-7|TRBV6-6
TGTGCCACCACCGGGACGGGAGTTTCCTACGAGCAGTACTTC
CATTGTGVSYEQYF
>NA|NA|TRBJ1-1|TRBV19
TGTGCCACCACCCATGGTTTTGAAGCTTTCTTT
CATTHGFEAFF
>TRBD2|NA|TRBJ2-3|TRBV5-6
TGTGCCAGCAGCTTGGGCGGGAGAAGTCCAGATACGCAGTATTTT
CASSLGGRSPDTQYF
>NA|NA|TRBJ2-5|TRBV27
TGTGCCAGCAGTTTCTCTGAGGCCGAGACCCAGTACTTC
CASSFSEAETQYF
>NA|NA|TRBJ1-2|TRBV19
TGTGCCAGTAGCCGTCTTGGACGGGTCCTCTATGGCTACACCTTC
CASSRLGRVLYGYTF
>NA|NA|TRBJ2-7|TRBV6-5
TGTGCCAGCAGTTACTCGTCATGGGGCTCGTACGAGCAGTACTTC
CASSYSSWGSYEQYF
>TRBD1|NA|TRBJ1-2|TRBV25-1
TGTGCCAGCCGAAGGGGGCTGTATGGCTACACCTTC
CASRRGLYGYTF
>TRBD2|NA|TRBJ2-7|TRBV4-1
TGCGCCAGCAGCGGCCGACTAGCGGGAGGAGGGGAGCAGTACTTC
CASSGRLAGGGEQYF
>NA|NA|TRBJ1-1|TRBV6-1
TGTGCCAGCAGTGGGGGGGGCTCGTGGACTGAAGCTTTCTTT
CASSGGGSWTEAFF
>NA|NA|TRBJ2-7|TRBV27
TGTGCCAGCAGTTTAGGAACGGGACCCTACGAGCAGTACTTC
CASSLGTGPYEQYF
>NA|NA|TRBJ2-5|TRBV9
TGTGCCAGCAGCGTAGGCGGGATCGATCTCCAAGAGACCCAGTACTTC
CASSVGGIDLQETQYF
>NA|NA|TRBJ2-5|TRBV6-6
TGTGCCAGCAGTTACTCCGGGGTTCAAGAGACCCAGTACTTC
CASSYSGVQETQYF
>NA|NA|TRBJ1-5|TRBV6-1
TGTGCCAGCAGTGAAGACAGGGTCAATCAGCCCCAGCATTTT
CASSEDRVNQPQHF
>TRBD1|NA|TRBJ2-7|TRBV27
TGTGCCAGCTCCCGGGACAGGGAACTCGAGCAGTACTTC
CASSRDRELEQYF
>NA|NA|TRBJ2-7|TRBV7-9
TGTGCCAGCAGCTTAGATGGAGGGAACTCTCGCGAGCAGTACTTC
CASSLDGGNSREQYF
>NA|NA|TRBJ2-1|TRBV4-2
TGTGCCAGCAGTGAAGAGGGAGAGTGGGATGAGCAGTTCTTC
CASSEEGEWDEQFF
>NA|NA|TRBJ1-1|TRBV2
TGTGCCAGCACCGCAACACCCGGGGTGGACACTGAAGCTTTCTTT
CASTATPGVDTEAFF
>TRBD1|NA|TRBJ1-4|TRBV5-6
TGTGCCAGCAGCTACGGGACAGAACATGAAAAACTGTTTTTT
CASSYGTEHEKLFF
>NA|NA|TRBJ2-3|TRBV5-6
TGTGCCAGCAGCTTGGGAGATACGCAGTATTTT
CASSLGDTQYF
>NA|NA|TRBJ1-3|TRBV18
TGTGCCAGCTCTGATGCTGGAAACACCATATATTTT
CASSDAGNTIYF
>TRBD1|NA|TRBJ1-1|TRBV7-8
TGTGCCAGCAGCCGACAGGGGCGGTTGACTGAAGCTTTCTTT
CASSRQGRLTEAFF
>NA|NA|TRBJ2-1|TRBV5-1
TGCGCCAGCAGCAGCCACAATGAGCAGTTCTTC
CASSSHNEQFF
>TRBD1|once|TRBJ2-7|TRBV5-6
TGTGCCAGCAGCTTTACAGGGGATAACGAGCAGTACTTC
CASSFTGDNEQYF
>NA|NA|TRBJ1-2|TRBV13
TGTGCCAGCAGCTTAGGGGTTGGCTATGGCTACACCTTC
CASSLGVGYGYTF
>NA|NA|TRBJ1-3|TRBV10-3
TGTGCCATCAGCGACAGCGGAAACACCATATATTTT
CAISDSGNTIYF
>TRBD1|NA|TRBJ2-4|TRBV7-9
TGTGCCAGCAGCTTAACCGGGACAGGGAAAAACATTCAGTACTTC
CASSLTGTGKNIQYF
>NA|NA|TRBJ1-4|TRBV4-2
TGTGCCAGCAGCCAAGCGGGGGCGGGTGGGGCTAATGAAAAACTGTTTTTT
CASSQAGAGGANEKLFF
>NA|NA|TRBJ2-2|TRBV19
TGTGCGGGACACTCGAACACCGGGGAGCTGTTTTTT
CAGHSNTGELFF
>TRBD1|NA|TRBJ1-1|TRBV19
TGTGCCAGTAGTATAGGGACAGGGACTGAAGCTTTCTTT
CASSIGTGTEAFF
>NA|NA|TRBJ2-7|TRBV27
TGTGCCAGCAGTTTGGACACCTCCTACGAGCAGTACTTC
CASSLDTSYEQYF
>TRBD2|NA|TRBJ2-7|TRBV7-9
TGTGCCAGCAGCTTAGGGGGACTAGCGGGAAGCGAGCAGTACTTC
CASSLGGLAGSEQYF
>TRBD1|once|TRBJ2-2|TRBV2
TGTGCCAGCAGTGAAGCGGAGGACAGGGCAAGGGCCGGGGAGCTGTTTTTT
CASSEAEDRARAGELFF
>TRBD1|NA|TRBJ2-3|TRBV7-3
TGTGCCAGCAGCCTCTCGAGGACAGGGAATGTGCCAGATACGCAGTATTTT
CASSLSRTGNVPDTQYF
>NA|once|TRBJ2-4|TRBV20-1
TGCGCTGCCAACATTCAGTACTTC
CAANIQYF
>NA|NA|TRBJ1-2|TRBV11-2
TGTGCCAGCAGCGGTCCTCGCCCCACAGGGAACTATGGCTACACCTTC
CASSGPRPTGNYGYTF
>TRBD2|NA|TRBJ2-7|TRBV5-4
TGTGCCAGCAGCTTGAAGCGGGAGTTGGGATACGAGCAGTACTTC
CASSLKRELGYEQYF
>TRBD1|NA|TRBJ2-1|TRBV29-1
TGCAGCGTTGAAGAAGGGGACAGGGGGTTCTTC
CSVEEGDRGFF